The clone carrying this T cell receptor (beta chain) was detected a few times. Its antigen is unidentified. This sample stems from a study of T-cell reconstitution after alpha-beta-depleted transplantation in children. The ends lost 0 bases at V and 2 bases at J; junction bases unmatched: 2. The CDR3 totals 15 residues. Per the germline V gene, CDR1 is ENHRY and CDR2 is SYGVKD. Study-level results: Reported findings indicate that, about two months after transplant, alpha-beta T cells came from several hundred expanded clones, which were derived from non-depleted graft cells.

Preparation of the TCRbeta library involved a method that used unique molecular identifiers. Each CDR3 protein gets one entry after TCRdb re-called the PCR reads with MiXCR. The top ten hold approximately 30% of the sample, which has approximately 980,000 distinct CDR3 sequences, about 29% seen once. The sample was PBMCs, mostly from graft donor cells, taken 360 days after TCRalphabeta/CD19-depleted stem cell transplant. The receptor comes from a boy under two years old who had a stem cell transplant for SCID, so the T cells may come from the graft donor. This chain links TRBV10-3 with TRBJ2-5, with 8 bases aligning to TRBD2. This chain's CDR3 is CAISESRGEQETQYF. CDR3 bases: TGTGCCATCAGTGAGTCGCGGGGGGAACAAGAGACCCAGTACTTC.